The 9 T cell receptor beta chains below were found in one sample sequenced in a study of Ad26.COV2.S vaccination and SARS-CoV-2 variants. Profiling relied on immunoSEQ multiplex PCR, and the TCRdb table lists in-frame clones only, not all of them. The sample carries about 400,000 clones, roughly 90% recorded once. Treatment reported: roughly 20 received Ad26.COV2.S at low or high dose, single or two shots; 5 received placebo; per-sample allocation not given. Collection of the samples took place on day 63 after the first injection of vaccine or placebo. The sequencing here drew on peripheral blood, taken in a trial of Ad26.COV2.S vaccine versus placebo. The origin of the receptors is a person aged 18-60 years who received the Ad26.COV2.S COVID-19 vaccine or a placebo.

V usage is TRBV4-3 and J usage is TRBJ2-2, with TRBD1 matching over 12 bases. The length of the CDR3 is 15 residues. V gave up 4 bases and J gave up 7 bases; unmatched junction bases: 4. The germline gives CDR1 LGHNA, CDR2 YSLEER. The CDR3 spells CASSPGDRGHGELFF. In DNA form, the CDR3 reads TGCGCCAGCAGCCCAGGGGACAGGGGGCACGGGGAGCTGTTTTTT.

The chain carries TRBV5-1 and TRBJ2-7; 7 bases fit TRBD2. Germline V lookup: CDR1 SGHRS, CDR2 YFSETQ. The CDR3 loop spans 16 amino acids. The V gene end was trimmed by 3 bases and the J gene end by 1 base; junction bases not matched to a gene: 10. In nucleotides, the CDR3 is TGCGCCAGCAGCTCAAACCCGGGAGGAACTTCCTACGAGCAGTACTTC. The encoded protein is CASSSNPGGTSYEQYF.

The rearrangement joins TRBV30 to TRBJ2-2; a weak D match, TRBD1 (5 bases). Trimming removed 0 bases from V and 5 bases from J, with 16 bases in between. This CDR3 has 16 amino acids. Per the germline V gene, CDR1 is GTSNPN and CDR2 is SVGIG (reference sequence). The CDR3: CAWSVRVGRGTGELFF. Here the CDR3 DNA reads TGTGCCTGGAGTGTACGGGTGGGAAGGGGAACCGGGGAGCTGTTTTTT.

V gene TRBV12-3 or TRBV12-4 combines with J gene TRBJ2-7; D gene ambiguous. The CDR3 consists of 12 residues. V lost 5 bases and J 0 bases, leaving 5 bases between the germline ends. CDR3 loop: CASSKSSYEQYF. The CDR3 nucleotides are TGTGCCAGCAGTAAGAGCTCCTACGAGCAGTACTTC.

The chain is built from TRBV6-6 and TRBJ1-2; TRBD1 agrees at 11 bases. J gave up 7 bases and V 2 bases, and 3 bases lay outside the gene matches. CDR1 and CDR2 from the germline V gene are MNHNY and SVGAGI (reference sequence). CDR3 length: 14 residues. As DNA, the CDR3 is TGTGCCAGCAGTTACCCCGGACAGGGGGCTGGCTACACCTTC. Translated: CASSYPGQGAGYTF.

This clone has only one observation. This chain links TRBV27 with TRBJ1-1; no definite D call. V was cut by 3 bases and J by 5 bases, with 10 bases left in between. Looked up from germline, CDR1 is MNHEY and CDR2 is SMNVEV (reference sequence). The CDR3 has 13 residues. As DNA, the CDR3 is TGTGCCAGCAGTTTGGCGGGGAGAACTGAAGCTTTCTTT. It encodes CASSLAGRTEAFF.

The CDR3 region is CASSFSNEQFF. The CDR3 DNA follows: TGTGCCAGCAGCTTCTCCAATGAGCAGTTCTTC. V usage is TRBV5-6 and J usage is TRBJ2-1; D is ambiguous. The V gene's germline CDR1 is SGHDT and CDR2 YYEEEE. The CDR3 spans 11 residues. V was trimmed by 2 bases and J by 6 bases, leaving 3 bases between them.

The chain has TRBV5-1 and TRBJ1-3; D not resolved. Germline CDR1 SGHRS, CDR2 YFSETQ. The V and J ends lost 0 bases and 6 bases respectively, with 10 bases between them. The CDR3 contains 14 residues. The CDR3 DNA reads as TGCGCCAGCAGCTTGGGACGAGGAATAAACACCATATATTTT. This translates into CASSLGRGINTIYF.

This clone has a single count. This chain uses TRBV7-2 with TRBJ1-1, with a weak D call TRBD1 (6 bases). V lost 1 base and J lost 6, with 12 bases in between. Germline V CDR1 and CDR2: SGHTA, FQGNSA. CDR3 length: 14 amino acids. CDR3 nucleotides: TGTGCCAGCAGCTTAGAAGGGGGGGGAGCTGAAGCTTTCTTT. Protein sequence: CASSLEGGGAEAFF.